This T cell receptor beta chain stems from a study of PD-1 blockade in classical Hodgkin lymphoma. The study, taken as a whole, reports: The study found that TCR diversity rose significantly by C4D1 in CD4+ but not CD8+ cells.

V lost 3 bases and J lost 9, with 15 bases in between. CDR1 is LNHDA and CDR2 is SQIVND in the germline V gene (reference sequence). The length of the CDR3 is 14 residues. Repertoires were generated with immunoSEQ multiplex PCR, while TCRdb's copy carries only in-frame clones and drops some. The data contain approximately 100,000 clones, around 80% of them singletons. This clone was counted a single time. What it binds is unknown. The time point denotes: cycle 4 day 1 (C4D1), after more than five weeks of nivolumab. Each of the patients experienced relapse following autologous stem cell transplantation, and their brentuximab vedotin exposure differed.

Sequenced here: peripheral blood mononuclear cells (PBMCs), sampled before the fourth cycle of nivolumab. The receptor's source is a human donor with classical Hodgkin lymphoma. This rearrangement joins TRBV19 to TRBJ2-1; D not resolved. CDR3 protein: CASSMKAGYGEQFF. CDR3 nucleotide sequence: TGTGCCAGTAGTATGAAGGCAGGTTACGGTGAGCAGTTCTTC.